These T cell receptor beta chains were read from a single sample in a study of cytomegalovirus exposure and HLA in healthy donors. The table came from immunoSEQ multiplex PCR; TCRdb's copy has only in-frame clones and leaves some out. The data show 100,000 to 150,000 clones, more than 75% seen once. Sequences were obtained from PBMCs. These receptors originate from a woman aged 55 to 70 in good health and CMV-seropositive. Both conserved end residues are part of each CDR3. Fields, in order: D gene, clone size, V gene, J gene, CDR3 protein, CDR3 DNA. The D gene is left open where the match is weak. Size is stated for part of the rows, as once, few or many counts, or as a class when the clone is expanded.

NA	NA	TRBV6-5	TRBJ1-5	CASSTRAGNQPQHF	TGTGCCAGCAGTACCAGGGCGGGCAATCAGCCCCAGCATTTT
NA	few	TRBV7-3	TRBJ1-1	CASSLQQEGTEAFF	TGTGCCAGCAGCTTACAACAGGAGGGCACTGAAGCTTTCTTT
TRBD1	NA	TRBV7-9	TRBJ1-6	CASSLGSGQGGSPLHF	TGTGCCAGCAGCTTAGGATCCGGACAGGGAGGTTCACCCCTCCACTTT
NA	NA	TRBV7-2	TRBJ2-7	CASSSSSYEQYF	TGTGCCAGCAGCTCTTCCTCCTACGAGCAGTACTTC
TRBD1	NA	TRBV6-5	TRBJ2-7	CASSFLQGWAYEQYF	TGTGCCAGCAGTTTCCTACAGGGGTGGGCCTACGAGCAGTACTTC
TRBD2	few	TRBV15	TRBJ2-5	CATSPQLAGRETQYF	TGTGCCACCAGCCCCCAACTAGCGGGGAGGGAGACCCAGTACTTC
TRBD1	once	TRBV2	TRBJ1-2	CASRDRALYGYTF	TGTGCCAGCAGGGACAGGGCATTATATGGCTACACCTTC
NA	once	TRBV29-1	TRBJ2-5	CSVGRDQETQYF	TGCAGCGTTGGGAGGGATCAAGAGACCCAGTACTTC
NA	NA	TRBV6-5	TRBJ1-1	CASSSRPGGDTEAFF	TGTGCCAGCAGTTCCAGACCGGGCGGGGACACTGAAGCTTTCTTT
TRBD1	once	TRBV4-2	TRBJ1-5	CASSQEQGGPQPQHF	TGTGCCAGCAGCCAAGAACAGGGGGGTCCTCAGCCCCAGCATTTT
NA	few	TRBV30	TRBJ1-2	CAWALQGFYGYTF	TGTGCCTGGGCTCTCCAGGGATTTTATGGCTACACCTTC
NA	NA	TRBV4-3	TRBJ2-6	CASSQDERSSGANVLTF	TGCGCCAGCAGCCAAGATGAGAGAAGCTCTGGGGCCAACGTCCTGACTTTC
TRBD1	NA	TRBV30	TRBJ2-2	CAWSDRTGYNTGELFF	TGTGCCTGGAGTGACCGGACAGGGTACAACACCGGGGAGCTGTTTTTT
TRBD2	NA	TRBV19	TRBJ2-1	CASSILAGSRDEQFF	TGTGCCAGTAGTATACTAGCGGGGAGTAGGGATGAGCAGTTCTTC
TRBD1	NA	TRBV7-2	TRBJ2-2	CASSFTGQGSGELFF	TGTGCCAGCAGCTTTACGGGACAGGGCTCCGGGGAGCTGTTTTTT
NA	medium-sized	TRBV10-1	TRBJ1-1	CARRGLWNTEAFF	TGCGCCCGTCGAGGGCTTTGGAACACTGAAGCTTTCTTT
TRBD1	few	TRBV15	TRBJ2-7	CATSRPGTGRAYEQYF	TGTGCCACCAGCAGACCGGGGACAGGGCGTGCGTACGAGCAGTACTTC
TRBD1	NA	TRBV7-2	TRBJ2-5	CASSLGQGLTLLQYF	TGTGCCAGCAGCTTAGGACAGGGTCTGACCCTACTCCAGTACTTC
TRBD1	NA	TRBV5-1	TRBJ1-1	CASTPSLGQGTEAFF	TGCGCCAGCACCCCGAGCCTGGGACAGGGCACTGAAGCTTTCTTT
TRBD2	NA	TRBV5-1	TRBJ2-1	CASSPGTSGRDEQFF	TGCGCCAGCAGCCCTGGGACTAGCGGGAGGGATGAGCAGTTCTTC
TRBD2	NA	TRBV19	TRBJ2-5	CASSISGRAKIREETQYF	TGTGCCAGTAGTATTAGCGGGAGGGCCAAGATCAGGGAGGAGACCCAGTACTTC
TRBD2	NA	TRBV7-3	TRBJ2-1	CASSKGREYNEQFF	TGTGCCAGCAGCAAAGGGCGGGAGTACAATGAGCAGTTCTTC
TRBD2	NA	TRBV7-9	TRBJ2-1	CSSSLDGTSGSREQFF	TGTTCCAGCAGCTTAGACGGGACTAGCGGGAGTCGGGAGCAGTTCTTC
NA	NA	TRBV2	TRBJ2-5	CASRILQETQYF	TGTGCCAGCAGAATCCTCCAAGAGACCCAGTACTTC
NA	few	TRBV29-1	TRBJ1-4	CSVGERTNEKLFF	TGCAGCGTTGGAGAGAGAACTAATGAAAAACTGTTTTTT
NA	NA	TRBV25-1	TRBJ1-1	CASSANRREHF	TGTGCCAGCAGTGCCAACCGGAGGGAACATTTT
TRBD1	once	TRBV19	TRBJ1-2	CASSSTGGLTF	TGTGCCAGTAGTTCGACAGGGGGCCTCACCTTC
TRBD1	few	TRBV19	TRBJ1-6	CASNLGQGGMPLHF	TGTGCCAGTAACCTCGGACAGGGGGGTATGCCCCTCCACTTT
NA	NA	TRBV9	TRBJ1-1	CASSVAPHTGEAFF	TGTGCCAGCAGCGTAGCTCCTCACACGGGTGAAGCTTTCTTT
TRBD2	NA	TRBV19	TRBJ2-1	CASSIGIQERGGYNEQFF	TGCGCCAGTAGTATTGGGATTCAGGAGCGGGGGGGATACAATGAGCAGTTCTTC
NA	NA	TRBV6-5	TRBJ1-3	CASSYSGGSGNTIYF	TGTGCCAGCAGTTACTCCGGGGGCTCTGGAAACACCATATATTTT
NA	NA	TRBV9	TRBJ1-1	CASSVDLYLTEAFF	TGTGCCAGCAGCGTAGATCTATATCTTACTGAAGCTTTCTTT
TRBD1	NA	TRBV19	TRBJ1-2	CASSTPQGETFYGYTF	TGTGCCAGTAGTACACCCCAGGGGGAAACCTTCTATGGCTACACCTTC